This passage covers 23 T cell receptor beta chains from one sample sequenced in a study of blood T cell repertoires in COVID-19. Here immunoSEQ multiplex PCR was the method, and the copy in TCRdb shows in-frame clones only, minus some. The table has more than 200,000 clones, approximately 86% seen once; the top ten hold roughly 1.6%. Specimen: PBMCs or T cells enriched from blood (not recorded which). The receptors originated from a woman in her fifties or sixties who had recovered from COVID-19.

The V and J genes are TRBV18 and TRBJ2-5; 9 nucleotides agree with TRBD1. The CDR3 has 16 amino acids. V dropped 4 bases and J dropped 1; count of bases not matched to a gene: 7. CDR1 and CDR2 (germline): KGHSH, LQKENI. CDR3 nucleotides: TGTGCCAGCTCACAATTGATGACAGGGGGCCAAGAGACCCAGTACTTC. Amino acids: CASSQLMTGGQETQYF.

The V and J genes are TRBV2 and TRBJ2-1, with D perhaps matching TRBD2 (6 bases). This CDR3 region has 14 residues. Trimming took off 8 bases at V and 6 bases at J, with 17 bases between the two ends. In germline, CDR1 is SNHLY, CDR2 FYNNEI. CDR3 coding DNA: TGTGCCAGCCTCCGGGACTCCAAAACCAATGAGCAGTTCTTC. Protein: CASLRDSKTNEQFF.

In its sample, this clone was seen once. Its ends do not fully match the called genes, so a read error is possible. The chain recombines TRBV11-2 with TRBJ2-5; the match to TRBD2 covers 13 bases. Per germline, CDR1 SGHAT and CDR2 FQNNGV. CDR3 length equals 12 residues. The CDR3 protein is CASSSGTSGMNF. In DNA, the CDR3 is TGTGCCAGCAGCTCAGGGACTAGCGGGATGAACTTC.

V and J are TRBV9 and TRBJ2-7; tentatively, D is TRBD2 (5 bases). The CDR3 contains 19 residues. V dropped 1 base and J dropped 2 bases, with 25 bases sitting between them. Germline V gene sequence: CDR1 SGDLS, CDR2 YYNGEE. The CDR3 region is CASSVKSEKPGLPPYEQYF. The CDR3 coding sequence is TGTGCCAGCAGCGTAAAATCCGAAAAACCGGGGTTACCGCCCTACGAGCAGTACTTC.

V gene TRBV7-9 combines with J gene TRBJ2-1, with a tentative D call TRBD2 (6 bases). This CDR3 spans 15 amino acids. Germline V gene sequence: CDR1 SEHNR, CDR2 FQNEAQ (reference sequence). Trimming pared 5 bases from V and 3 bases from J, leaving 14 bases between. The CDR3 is CASSRMRDGYNEQFF. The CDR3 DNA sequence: TGTGCCAGCAGCCGGATGCGGGACGGCTACAATGAGCAGTTCTTC.

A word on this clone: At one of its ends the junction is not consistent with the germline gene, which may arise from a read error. CDR3 nucleotides: TGTGCCAGCAGTGCTAACAGGGGAACATGGTGCTTC. It is translated as CASSANRGTWCF. This chain links TRBV12-3 or TRBV12-4 with TRBJ2-4; the match to TRBD1 covers 7 bases. The CDR3 spans 12 residues.

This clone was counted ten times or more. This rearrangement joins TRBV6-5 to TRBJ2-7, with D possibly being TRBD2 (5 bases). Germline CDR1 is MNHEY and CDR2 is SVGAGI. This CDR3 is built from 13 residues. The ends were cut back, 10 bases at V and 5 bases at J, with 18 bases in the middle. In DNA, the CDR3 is TGTGCCATAAGTCGGGATCCAAGGAACGAGCAGTACTTC. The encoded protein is CAISRDPRNEQYF.

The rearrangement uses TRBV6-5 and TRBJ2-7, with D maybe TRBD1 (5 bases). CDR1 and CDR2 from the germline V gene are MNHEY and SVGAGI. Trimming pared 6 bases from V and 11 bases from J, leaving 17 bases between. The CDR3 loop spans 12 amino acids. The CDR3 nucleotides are TGTGCCAGCAGCGATCTCAGGGCCCCGAAGTACTTC. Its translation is CASSDLRAPKYF.

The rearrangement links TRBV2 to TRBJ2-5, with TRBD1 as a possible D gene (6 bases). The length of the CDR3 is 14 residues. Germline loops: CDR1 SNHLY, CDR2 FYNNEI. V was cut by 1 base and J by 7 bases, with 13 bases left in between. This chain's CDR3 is CASSEGTEFRTQYF. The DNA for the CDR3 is TGTGCCAGCAGTGAAGGGACAGAGTTTAGGACCCAGTACTTC.

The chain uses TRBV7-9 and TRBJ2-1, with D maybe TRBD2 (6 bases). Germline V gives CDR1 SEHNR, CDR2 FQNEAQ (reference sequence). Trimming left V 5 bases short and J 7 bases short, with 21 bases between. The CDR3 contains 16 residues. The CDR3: CASSRLRDLDLNEQFF. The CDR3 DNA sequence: TGTGCCAGCAGCCGCCTCCGGGACTTGGACCTAAATGAGCAGTTCTTC.

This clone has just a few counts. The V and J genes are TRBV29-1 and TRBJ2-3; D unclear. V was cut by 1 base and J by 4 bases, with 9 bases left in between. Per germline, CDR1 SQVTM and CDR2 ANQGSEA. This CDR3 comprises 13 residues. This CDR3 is CSVEVILADTQYF. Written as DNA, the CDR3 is TGCAGCGTTGAAGTGATACTCGCAGATACGCAGTATTTT.

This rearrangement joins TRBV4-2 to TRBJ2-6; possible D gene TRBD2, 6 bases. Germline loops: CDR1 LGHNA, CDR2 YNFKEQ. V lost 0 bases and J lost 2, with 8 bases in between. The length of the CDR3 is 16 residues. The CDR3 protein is CASSQEEGPGANVLTF. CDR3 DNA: TGTGCCAGCAGCCAAGAGGAGGGACCTGGGGCCAACGTCCTGACTTTC.

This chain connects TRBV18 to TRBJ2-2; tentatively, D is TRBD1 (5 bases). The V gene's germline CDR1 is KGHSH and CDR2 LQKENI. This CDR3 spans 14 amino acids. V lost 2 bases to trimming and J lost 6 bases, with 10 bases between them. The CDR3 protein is CASSPSAGSGELFF. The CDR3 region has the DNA TGTGCCAGCTCACCAAGCGCAGGGTCCGGGGAGCTGTTTTTT.

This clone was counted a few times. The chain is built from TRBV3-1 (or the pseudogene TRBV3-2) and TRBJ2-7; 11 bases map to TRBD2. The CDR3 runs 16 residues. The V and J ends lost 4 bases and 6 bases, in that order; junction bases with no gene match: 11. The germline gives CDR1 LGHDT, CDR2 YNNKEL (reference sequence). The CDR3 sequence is CASSPNSGRAFPEQYF. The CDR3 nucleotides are TGTGCCAGCAGCCCGAATAGCGGGAGGGCTTTCCCCGAGCAGTACTTC.

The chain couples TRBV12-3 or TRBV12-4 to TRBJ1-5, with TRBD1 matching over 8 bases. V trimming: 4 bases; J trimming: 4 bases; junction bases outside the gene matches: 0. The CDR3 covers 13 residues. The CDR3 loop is CASSWDRNQPQHF. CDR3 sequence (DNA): TGTGCCAGCAGTTGGGACAGGAATCAGCCCCAGCATTTT.

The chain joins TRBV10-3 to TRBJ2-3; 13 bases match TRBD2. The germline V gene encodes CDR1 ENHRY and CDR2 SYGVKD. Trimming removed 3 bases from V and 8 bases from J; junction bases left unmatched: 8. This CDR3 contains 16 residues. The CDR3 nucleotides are TGTGCCATCAGTGAACCGACTAGCGGGAGGTTAGTTACGCAGTATTTT. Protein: CAISEPTSGRLVTQYF.

In DNA form, the CDR3 reads TGTGCCAGCAGCGTTCGCCCCCGACTAGCCTCGAACACCGGGGAGCTGTTTTTT. This translates into CASSVRPRLASNTGELFF. The rearrangement links TRBV9 to TRBJ2-2; 7 nucleotides agree with TRBD2. This CDR3 region has 18 residues. CDR1 and CDR2 (germline): SGDLS, YYNGEE. V was clipped by 2 bases and J by 0 bases; unmatched bases: 10.

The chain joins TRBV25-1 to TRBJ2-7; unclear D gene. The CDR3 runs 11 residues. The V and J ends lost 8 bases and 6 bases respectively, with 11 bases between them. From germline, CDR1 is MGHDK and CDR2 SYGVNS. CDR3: CASRQTGEQYF. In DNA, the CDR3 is TGTGCCAGCCGACAAACCGGCGAGCAGTACTTC.

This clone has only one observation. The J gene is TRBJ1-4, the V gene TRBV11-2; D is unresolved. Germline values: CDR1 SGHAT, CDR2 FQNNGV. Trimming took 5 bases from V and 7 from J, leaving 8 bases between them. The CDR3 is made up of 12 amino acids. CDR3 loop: CASSPISEKLFF. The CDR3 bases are TGTGCCAGCAGCCCAATCAGTGAAAAACTGTTTTTT.

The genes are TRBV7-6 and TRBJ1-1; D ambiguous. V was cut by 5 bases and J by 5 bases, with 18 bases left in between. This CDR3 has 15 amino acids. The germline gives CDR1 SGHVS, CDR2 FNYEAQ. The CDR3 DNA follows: TGTGCCAGCAGCCCTTTTTTGAGGCAGTGGACTGAAGCTTTCTTT. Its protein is CASSPFLRQWTEAFF.

The DNA of the CDR3 is TGTGCCAGCTCACCAGAACAGAACTATGGCTACACCTTC. Its protein is CASSPEQNYGYTF. The chain is built from TRBV18 and TRBJ1-2; no definite D call. CDR1 and CDR2 from the germline V gene are KGHSH and LQKENI. The CDR3 contains 13 residues. Trimming cost V 2 bases and J 2 bases, with 6 bases left between them.

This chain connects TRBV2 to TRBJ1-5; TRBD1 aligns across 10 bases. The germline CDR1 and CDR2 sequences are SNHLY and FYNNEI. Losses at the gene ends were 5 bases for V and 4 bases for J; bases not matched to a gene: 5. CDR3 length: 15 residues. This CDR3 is CASSTRTGGNQPQHF. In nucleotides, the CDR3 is TGTGCCAGCAGTACGAGGACAGGGGGAAATCAGCCCCAGCATTTT.

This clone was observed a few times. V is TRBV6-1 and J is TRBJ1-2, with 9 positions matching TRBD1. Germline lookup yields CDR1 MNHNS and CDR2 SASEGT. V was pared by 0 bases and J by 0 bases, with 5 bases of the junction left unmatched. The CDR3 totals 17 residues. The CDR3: CASSEAGQGTANYGYTF. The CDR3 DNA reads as TGTGCCAGCAGTGAAGCCGGACAGGGGACTGCTAACTATGGCTACACCTTC.